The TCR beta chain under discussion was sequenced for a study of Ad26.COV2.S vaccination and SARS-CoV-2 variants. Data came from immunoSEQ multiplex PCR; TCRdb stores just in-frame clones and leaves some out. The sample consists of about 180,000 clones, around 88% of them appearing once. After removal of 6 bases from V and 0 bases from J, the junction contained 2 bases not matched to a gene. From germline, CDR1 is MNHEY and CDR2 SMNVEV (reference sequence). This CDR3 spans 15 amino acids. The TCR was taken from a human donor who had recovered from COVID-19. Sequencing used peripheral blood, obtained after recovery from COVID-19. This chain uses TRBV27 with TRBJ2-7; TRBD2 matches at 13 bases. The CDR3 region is CASSGLAGASYEQYF. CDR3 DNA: TGTGCCAGCAGCGGACTAGCGGGGGCCTCCTACGAGCAGTACTTC.